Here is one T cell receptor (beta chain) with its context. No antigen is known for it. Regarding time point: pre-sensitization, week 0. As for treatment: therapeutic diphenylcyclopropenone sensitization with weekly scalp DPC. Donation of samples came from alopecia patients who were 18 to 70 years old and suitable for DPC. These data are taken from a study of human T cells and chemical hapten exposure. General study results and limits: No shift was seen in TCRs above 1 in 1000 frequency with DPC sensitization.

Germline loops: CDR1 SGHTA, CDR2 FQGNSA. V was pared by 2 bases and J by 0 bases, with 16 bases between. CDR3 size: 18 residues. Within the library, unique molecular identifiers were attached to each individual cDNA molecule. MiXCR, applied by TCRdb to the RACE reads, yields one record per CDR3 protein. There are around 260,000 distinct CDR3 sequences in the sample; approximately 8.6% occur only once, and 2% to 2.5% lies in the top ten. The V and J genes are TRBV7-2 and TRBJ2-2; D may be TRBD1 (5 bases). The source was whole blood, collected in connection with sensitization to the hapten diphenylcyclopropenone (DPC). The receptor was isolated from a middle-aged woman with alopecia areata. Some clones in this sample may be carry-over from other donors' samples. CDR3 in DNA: TGTGCCAGCAGCTTAAGATTACCAGGGCCTCCGAACACCGGGGAGCTGTTTTTT. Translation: CASSLRLPGPPNTGELFF.